These T cell receptor beta chains were read from a single sample in a study of T-cell memory formation after mild COVID-19. A single record per CDR3 protein comes from TCRdb applying MiXCR to the 5' RACE reads. The sample shows fewer than 550,000 distinct CDR3 sequences, around 18% of them seen only once. The sample was PBMCs or a T cell subset sorted from them (not recorded which). These receptors were collected from an adult woman who had mild COVID-19 (a few samples of this study predate the infection). Cell type and time point are not known. CDR3s include the opening cysteine and the closing phenylalanine or tryptophan. A D gene is named only where the DNA matches it firmly. Clone size is not always given. Where it is, it says once, few, many or a class for expanded clones.

v_gene	d_gene	j_gene	abundance	CDR3nt	CDR3aa
TRBV5-1	NA	TRBJ2-2	NA	TGCGCCAGCAGCTTAGGCAAGACGAACACCGGGGAGCTGTTTTTT	CASSLGKTNTGELFF
TRBV20-1	NA	TRBJ1-1	NA	TGCAGTGCTAGAGACCAGCTGACCTACACTGAAGCTTTCTTT	CSARDQLTYTEAFF
TRBV12-3/TRBV12-4	TRBD1	TRBJ1-6	NA	TGTGCCAGCAGTCACAGGGGGCTGGCCCTCCACTTT	CASSHRGLALHF
TRBV5-1	NA	TRBJ1-1	few	TGCGCCAGCAGCTTGGAGAGTGAAGCTTTCTTT	CASSLESEAFF
TRBV10-3	NA	TRBJ2-2	few	TGTGCCATCAGTTTGACAGGGAACACCGGGGAGCTGTTTTTT	CAISLTGNTGELFF
TRBV11-2	TRBD2	TRBJ2-3	NA	TGTGCCAGCAGCTTTAGCGGGGATGGCACAGATACGCAGTATTTT	CASSFSGDGTDTQYF
TRBV3-1	TRBD2	TRBJ2-1	many	TGTGCCAGCAGCCCTAGGACTAGCGGGACTCCTCCTTACAATGAGCAGTTCTTC	CASSPRTSGTPPYNEQFF
TRBV5-1	TRBD2	TRBJ2-1	many	TGCGCCAGCAGCTTGGTGGCGGGAGCGGGCAATGAGCAGTTCTTC	CASSLVAGAGNEQFF
TRBV12-3/TRBV12-4	NA	TRBJ1-2	NA	TGTGCCAGCAGCCGAGGGTTAAAGTCGCAGGGCTACACCTTC	CASSRGLKSQGYTF
TRBV6-2/TRBV6-3	NA	TRBJ1-2	NA	TGTGCCAGCAGTTGGGGCGGGGTCTATGGCTACACCTTC	CASSWGGVYGYTF
TRBV29-1	NA	TRBJ2-5	NA	TGCAGCGTTGTAGTCTGGGAGACCCAGTACTTC	CSVVVWETQYF
TRBV7-2	NA	TRBJ1-1	NA	TGTGCCAGCAGCTTAATGGGCGGGATAGAAGCTTTCTTT	CASSLMGGIEAFF
TRBV7-6	NA	TRBJ1-2	few	TGTGCCAGCAGCTCCGGGACATCTAACTATGGCTACACCTTC	CASSSGTSNYGYTF
TRBV29-1	TRBD2	TRBJ2-1	few	TGCAGCGTTAAACTAGCGGGGGGTAATGAGCAGTTCTTC	CSVKLAGGNEQFF
TRBV30	TRBD1	TRBJ1-1	once	TGTGCCTGGAGGACAGGGGGGAGGAACACTGAAGCTTTCTTT	CAWRTGGRNTEAFF
TRBV7-9	NA	TRBJ1-2	NA	TGTGCCAGCAGCCCCGAGACAGGTGTTCACACCTTC	CASSPETGVHTF
TRBV4-1	NA	TRBJ1-1	few	TGCGCCAGCAGCCAAGATACCCGGGGGGACACTGAAGCTTTCTTT	CASSQDTRGDTEAFF
TRBV3-1	NA	TRBJ1-6	NA	TGTGCCAGCAGCCCACCTGAATCTTCACCCCTCCACTTT	CASSPPESSPLHF
TRBV5-1	TRBD2	TRBJ2-1	few	TGCGCCAGCAGCTCGGGGACTAGCGGGAGGGATGAGCAGTTCTTC	CASSSGTSGRDEQFF
TRBV20-1	TRBD2	TRBJ2-7	NA	TGCAGTGCTCGACTAGCGGGCGAGCAGTACTTC	CSARLAGEQYF
TRBV6-4	TRBD1	TRBJ2-2	few	TGTGCCAGCAGTGACGGGACAGGGCAGAACACCGGGGAGCTGTTTTTT	CASSDGTGQNTGELFF
TRBV7-9	TRBD1	TRBJ2-1	few	TGTGCCTCTCGGACAGGGTCTAGGAATGAGCAGTTCTTC	CASRTGSRNEQFF
TRBV12-3/TRBV12-4	NA	TRBJ1-3	NA	TGTGCCAGCAGTTACCGGGGGGCCATTTTCTCTGGAAACACCATATATTTT	CASSYRGAIFSGNTIYF
TRBV6-5	TRBD1	TRBJ1-4	NA	TGTGCCAGCAGTGCGACCGAGGACAGGGTTGAAACTGTAACTAATGAAAAACTGTTTTTT	CASSATEDRVETVTNEKLFF
TRBV7-2	NA	TRBJ2-1	NA	TGTGCCAGCAGCCCGCTTATGCGCAATGAGCAGTTCTTC	CASSPLMRNEQFF
TRBV9	TRBD2	TRBJ2-3	NA	TGTGCCAGCAGCGTCTCTAGCGGGGGGCCAACAGATACGCAGTATTTT	CASSVSSGGPTDTQYF
TRBV29-1	TRBD2	TRBJ2-1	NA	TGCAGCGTTGAAGAGGGGCGGGAGCGGAGGAATGAGCAGTTCTTC	CSVEEGRERRNEQFF